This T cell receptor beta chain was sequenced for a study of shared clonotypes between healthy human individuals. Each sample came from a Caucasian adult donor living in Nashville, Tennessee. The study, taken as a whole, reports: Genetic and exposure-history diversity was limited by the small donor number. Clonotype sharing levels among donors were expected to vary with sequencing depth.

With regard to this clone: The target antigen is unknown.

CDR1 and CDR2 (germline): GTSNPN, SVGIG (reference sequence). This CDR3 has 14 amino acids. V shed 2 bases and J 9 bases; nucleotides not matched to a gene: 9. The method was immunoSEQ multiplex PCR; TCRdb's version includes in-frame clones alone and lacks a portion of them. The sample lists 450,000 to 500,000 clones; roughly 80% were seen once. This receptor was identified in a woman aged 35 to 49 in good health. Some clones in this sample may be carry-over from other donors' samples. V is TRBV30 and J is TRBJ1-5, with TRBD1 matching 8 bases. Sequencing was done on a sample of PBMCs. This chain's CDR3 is CAWSLTGDFRPQHF. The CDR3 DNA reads TGTGCCTGGAGTCTGACAGGGGACTTTCGGCCCCAGCATTTT.